This T cell receptor beta chain was found in a study of metastatic and nonmetastatic thyroid tumors. About the study: Both malignant and benign thyroid patients supplied peripheral blood and tumor or nodule tissue samples, across which the repertoires of these patients were then compared. Study-wide findings and caveats: It was reportedly found that TCR beta diversity was significantly higher in malignant thyroid tumors than in benign nodules, a difference seen in both blood and tumor samples.

TCRdb ran MiXCR on the PCR reads. The sample includes 9,000 to 13,000 clones, under 35% of them seen just once. There are many counts of this clone. Its antigen remains unidentified. Treatment of any kind had been given to no patient before thyroid surgery. V shed 2 bases, J shed 8 bases, and the junction held 19 bases outside the gene matches. The CDR3 runs 17 residues. CDR1 is SQVTM, CDR2 ANQGSEA, per germline. Input material: tumor tissue. The chain joins TRBV29-1 to TRBJ1-2, with 8 bases identical to TRBD1. This clonotype originated in a female donor with papillary thyroid cancer or a benign thyroid nodule (not recorded which). Some clones in this sample may be carry-over from other donors' samples. The CDR3 nucleotides are TGCAGCGTTGAAAGTCGCCCTTGGACAGGGTTCGGGTACGGCTACACCTTC. Amino acids: CSVESRPWTGFGYGYTF.